What follows are 27 T cell receptor beta chains derived from one specimen sequenced in a study of T cells after yellow fever vaccination. TCRdb re-derived calls from the 5' RACE reads in MiXCR, one entry per CDR3 protein. The sample lists 350,000 to 450,000 distinct CDR3 sequences, roughly 6.1% occurring once. The sample in question was PBMCs, obtained 5 days after the yellow fever booster vaccination. The receptors here all came from a man aged 30 to 45 who received the YFV17D yellow fever vaccine.

This clonotype was detected many times. The chain uses TRBV7-2 and TRBJ2-1; D not certain. V lost 3 bases and J lost 7, with 13 bases in between. Germline V CDR1 and CDR2: SGHTA, FQGNSA. The CDR3 covers 14 residues. CDR3 DNA sequence: TGTGCCAGCAGCTTCGGCCCGGGCTCGAATGAGCAGTTCTTC. Protein sequence: CASSFGPGSNEQFF.

This clonotype came up many times. The V call is TRBV4-1, the J call TRBJ2-4, with D unresolved. The CDR3 spans 16 residues. V lost 1 base to trimming and J lost 0 bases, with 10 bases between them. Germline V gives CDR1 MGHRA, CDR2 YSYEKL. CDR3 loop: CASSQGPELAKNIQYF. The CDR3, as DNA: TGCGCCAGCAGCCAAGGACCAGAACTAGCCAAAAACATTCAGTACTTC.

In its sample, this clonotype was seen a few times. V and J are TRBV5-1 and TRBJ2-7, with 11 bases lining up with TRBD1. V lost 4 bases to trimming and J lost 5 bases; unmatched junction nucleotides: 8. The CDR3 extends over 15 amino acids. The germline CDR1 and CDR2 sequences are SGHRS and YFSETQ. CDR3: CASSPGQGARHEQYF. The CDR3 bases are TGCGCCAGCAGCCCCGGACAGGGGGCGCGTCACGAGCAGTACTTC. The whole variable domain, remainder taken from reference TRBV5-1 and TRBJ2-7, is KAGVTQTPRYLIKTRGQQVTLSCSPISGHRSVSWYQQTPGQGLQFLFEYFSETQRNKGNFPGRFSGRQFSNSRSEMNVSTLELGDSALYLCASSPGQGARHEQYFGPGTRLTVT.

This clonotype was found a few times. V usage is TRBV2 and J usage is TRBJ2-2, with 8 nucleotides matching TRBD2. The germline gives CDR1 SNHLY, CDR2 FYNNEI. Unmatched junction bases numbered 7, after V lost 4 bases and J lost 6 bases. This CDR3 contains 15 residues. The CDR3 here is CASSVSFGGAGELFF. CDR3 bases: TGTGCCAGCAGTGTGTCTTTCGGGGGGGCCGGGGAGCTGTTTTTT.

This clonotype was seen repeatedly, ten times or more. The chain carries TRBV19 and TRBJ2-5; D remains ambiguous. Germline loops: CDR1 LNHDA, CDR2 SQIVND (reference sequence). V was pared by 4 bases and J by 2 bases, with 11 bases between. The CDR3 is 14 amino acids. The CDR3 region is CASSKAQWQETQYF. In DNA, the CDR3 is TGTGCCAGTAGTAAGGCCCAGTGGCAAGAGACCCAGTACTTC.

This clonotype turned up a few times. The conserved phenylalanine or tryptophan normally closing the CDR3 is absent here, so this likely arose from a read error. The DNA is omitted, as the CDR3 cannot be located on it reliably, and the CDR3 follows TCRdb's listing. This rearrangement joins TRBV12-3 or TRBV12-4 to TRBJ1-1; TRBD1 was called by the table and not checked on the DNA. With termini counted, the CDR3 has 14 amino acids. The CDR3 sequence: CASRLPPQGSTPGP.

This sequence joins TRBV12-3 or TRBV12-4 and TRBJ2-1; 9 nucleotides line up with TRBD2. This CDR3 contains 19 residues. CDR3 sequence reads: CTLSLELAGLGDLYNEQFF. CDR3 sequence (DNA): TGTACCCTCAGTTTAGAACTAGCGGGCTTGGGGGACCTTTACAATGAGCAGTTCTTC.

This clonotype was recorded at least ten times. The V gene is TRBV7-9, the J gene TRBJ2-5, with D possibly TRBD1 on 6 matching bases. In germline, CDR1 is SEHNR, CDR2 FQNEAQ (reference sequence). The V end lost 9 bases, the J end lost 3 bases, and 23 bases lay between the germline ends. The CDR3 is 16 residues long. The CDR3 protein is CASRRIRGGMEETQYF. CDR3 in DNA: TGTGCCAGTAGAAGGATAAGAGGGGGAATGGAAGAGACCCAGTACTTC. Based on the CDR3 plus reference TRBV7-9 and TRBJ2-5, the full variable domain is DTGVSQNPRHKITKRGQNVTFRCDPISEHNRLYWYRQTLGQGPEFLTYFQNEAQLEKSRLLSDRFSAERPKGSFSTLEIQRTEQGDSAMYLCASRRIRGGMEETQYFGPGTRLLVL.

This chain connects TRBV4-1 to TRBJ2-7; no firm D call. From germline, CDR1 is MGHRA and CDR2 YSYEKL. The CDR3 covers 14 residues. Trimming removed 1 base at V and 6 bases at J, with 13 bases between. The CDR3 nucleotides read TGCGCCAGCAGCCAAGCTCCGACAATCTCCGAGCAGTACTTC. As protein: CASSQAPTISEQYF.

The genes are TRBV12-3 or TRBV12-4 and TRBJ2-3; 7 positions match TRBD2. The CDR3 has 17 amino acids. Trimming at V came to 7 bases and at J to 6 bases, leaving 19 bases not matched to a gene. In DNA form, the CDR3 reads TGTGCCAGCACCCTTGATGCAGCGGGAAGTTGGAAGGATACGCAGTATTTT. As protein: CASTLDAAGSWKDTQYF.

This chain connects TRBV12-3 or TRBV12-4 to TRBJ2-1; a weak D match, TRBD2 (5 bases). V dropped 6 bases and J dropped 7 bases, with 16 bases sitting between them. The CDR3 sequence is 14 residues long. CDR3 DNA sequence: TGTGCCAGCAGCAGCCCCGAGGGCGCGAATGAGCAGTTCTTC. It codes for CASSSPEGANEQFF.

This CDR3 is CASSSRGASEAFF. The CDR3 DNA is TGTGCCAGCAGTTCACGGGGGGCCTCTGAAGCTTTCTTT. The V gene is TRBV12-3 or TRBV12-4, the J gene TRBJ1-1, with a weak D call TRBD1 (6 bases). CDR3 length: 13 residues. V lost 4 bases and J lost 6, with 12 bases in between.

This clonotype was counted a few times. The rearrangement links TRBV3-1 to TRBJ2-3; D remains unclear. Per the germline V gene, CDR1 is LGHDT and CDR2 is YNNKEL (reference sequence). The CDR3 totals 16 residues. With 4 bases removed from V and 7 bases from J, the gap between germline ends came to 21 bases. CDR3 sequence (DNA): TGTGCCAGCAGCCCCAGGAGAAGTCAGCGATCCAATACGCAGTATTTT. Its protein is CASSPRRSQRSNTQYF.

The chain links TRBV5-1 to TRBJ1-1; D possibly corresponds to TRBD1 (5 bases). Germline CDR1 is SGHRS and CDR2 is YFSETQ. V lost 3 bases and J 1 base, leaving 7 bases between the germline ends. The CDR3 is 13 amino acids. CDR3 sequence (DNA): TGCGCCAGCAGCTCCGGGACGAACACTGAAGCTTTCTTT. It specifies CASSSGTNTEAFF.

This clonotype was seen a few times. The chain links TRBV2 to TRBJ2-3, with a weak D call TRBD1 (5 bases). Germline V gene data show CDR1 as SNHLY and CDR2 as FYNNEI. This CDR3 is 16 amino acids long. V lost 4 bases and J 0 bases, leaving 14 bases between the germline ends. The CDR3 spells CASSAGLTASTDTQYF. CDR3 nucleotide sequence: TGTGCCAGCAGTGCAGGCCTGACAGCTAGCACAGATACGCAGTATTTT.

V gene TRBV7-2 combines with J gene TRBJ2-1; D tentatively fits TRBD1 or TRBD2 (5 bases each). V lost 6 bases to trimming and J lost 3 bases, with 12 bases between them. Looked up from germline, CDR1 is SGHTA and CDR2 is FQGNSA. This CDR3 comprises 14 residues. CDR3 nucleotide sequence: TGTGCCAGCAGGGGGACGGCCCTCTACAATGAGCAGTTCTTC. Translated: CASRGTALYNEQFF.

The chain couples TRBV20-1 to TRBJ2-1, with D perhaps TRBD2 (6 bases). CDR1 and CDR2 (germline): DFQATT, SNEGSKA (reference sequence). V shed 0 bases and J shed 0 bases, with 12 bases lying between them. The length of the CDR3 is 16 residues. DNA of the CDR3: TGCAGTGCTAGAGACCTTGCGGGAATCTCCTACAATGAGCAGTTCTTC. Its translation is CSARDLAGISYNEQFF.

The sample holds many counts of this clonotype. The genes are TRBV20-1 and TRBJ1-3, with D possibly matching TRBD1 (6 bases). This CDR3 has 13 amino acids. Deletions cut 7 bases from V and 4 bases from J, with 14 bases between. Germline CDR1 is DFQATT and CDR2 is SNEGSKA (reference sequence). The CDR3 DNA sequence: TGCAGTGTCCCCGACAGGAGAGGAAACACCATATATTTT. Protein: CSVPDRRGNTIYF.

The J gene is TRBJ2-1, the V gene TRBV5-1; D possibly corresponds to TRBD2 (6 bases). The CDR3 has 16 amino acids. V lost 1 base and J lost 6, with 17 bases in between. The germline V gene has CDR1 SGHRS and CDR2 YFSETQ. CDR3 in amino acids: CASSLTGTPGVNEQFF. The CDR3 DNA reads as TGCGCCAGCAGCTTGACCGGGACTCCGGGGGTCAATGAGCAGTTCTTC.

This clonotype was detected many times. The V call is TRBV29-1, the J call TRBJ2-1, with TRBD1 identical over 9 bases. Trimming took 5 bases from V and 7 from J; bases not matched to a gene: 6. The germline gives CDR1 SQVTM, CDR2 ANQGSEA. This CDR3 is 13 amino acids long. The CDR3 DNA sequence: TGCAGCGTTTATCGGACAGGGGTTAATGAGCAGTTCTTC. Protein product: CSVYRTGVNEQFF.

This clonotype was seen only a few times. J is TRBJ1-4 and V is TRBV19, with 8 bases lining up with TRBD1. The J segment lost 7 bases and the V segment lost 9 bases, leaving 10 bases of the junction unmatched. Germline V gene data show CDR1 as LNHDA and CDR2 as SQIVND (reference sequence). CDR3 size: 14 residues. The CDR3 region is CASRRAGGGEKLFF. CDR3 nucleotide sequence: TGTGCCAGCAGACGGGCAGGGGGCGGTGAAAAACTGTTTTTT.

The chain is built from TRBV18 and TRBJ2-4; TRBD2 is a possible D gene (6 bases). The CDR3 totals 13 residues. CDR1 KGHSH and CDR2 LQKENI come from the germline V gene. V was pared by 3 bases and J by 11 bases, with 14 bases between. CDR3 nucleotides: TGTGCCAGCTCACCCGTGACTAGAGAGCTTCAGTACTTC. This translates into CASSPVTRELQYF.

This clonotype has ten or more counts. The V call is TRBV13, the J call TRBJ2-5, with 8 positions matching TRBD2. V dropped 0 bases and J dropped 4; count of bases not matched to a gene: 16. Germline V gene sequence: CDR1 PRHDT, CDR2 FYEKMQ (reference sequence). The CDR3 sequence is 19 residues long. This chain's CDR3 is CASSLGQEKREQWGETQYF. The CDR3 bases are TGTGCCAGCAGCTTAGGCCAGGAGAAGCGGGAGCAGTGGGGAGAGACCCAGTACTTC.

This clonotype was seen ten or more times. CDR3 amino acids: CASSLDSGKGDEQFF. For the CDR3, the DNA is TGCGCCAGCAGCTTGGATAGCGGGAAGGGCGATGAGCAGTTCTTC. The chain has TRBV5-1 and TRBJ2-1, with 8 bases fitting TRBD2. Trimming at V came to 0 bases and at J to 8 bases, leaving 7 bases not matched to a gene. There are 15 residues in the CDR3. The germline gives CDR1 SGHRS, CDR2 YFSETQ.

The sample holds many counts of this clonotype. The chain links TRBV7-2 to TRBJ2-3; TRBD2 agrees at 8 bases. V lost 4 bases, J lost 4 bases, and 10 bases stayed unmatched. Germline CDR1 and CDR2: SGHTA and FQGNSA. The CDR3 sequence is 16 residues long. CDR3 loop: CASSSAGLVFADTQYF. Here the CDR3 DNA reads TGTGCCAGCAGCTCGGCGGGACTAGTTTTCGCAGATACGCAGTATTTT.

In this sample, this clonotype turned up a few times. V usage is TRBV19 and J usage is TRBJ2-7; 8 bases fit TRBD2. Germline V CDR1 and CDR2: LNHDA, SQIVND (reference sequence). The V segment lost 5 bases and the J segment 6 bases; nucleotides outside the gene matches: 6. This CDR3 is built from 13 residues. The CDR3 DNA sequence: TGTGCCAGTAGTGTCGGACTAGCCGGCGAGCAGTACTTC. Its translation: CASSVGLAGEQYF. Supplemented by reference TRBV19 and TRBJ2-7, the full variable domain reads DGGITQSPKYLFRKEGQNVTLSCEQNLNHDAMYWYRQDPGQGLRLIYYSQIVNDFQKGDIAEGYSVSREKKESFPLTVTSAQKNPTAFYLCASSVGLAGEQYFGPGTRLTVT.

Many counts were recorded for this clonotype. The V gene is TRBV6-2 or TRBV6-3, the J gene TRBJ1-5; D perhaps matches TRBD1 (5 bases). The CDR3 totals 12 residues. Germline V CDR1 and CDR2: MNHEY, SVGEGT. The germline V and J ends were trimmed by 8 bases and 7 bases, with 12 bases remaining between them. CDR3 DNA: TGTGCCAGCTCAGGGCCTGCCCAGCCCCAGCATTTT. The encoded protein is CASSGPAQPQHF.